The 22 T cell receptor beta chains below all came from one sample that was sequenced in a study of T cells in Graves' hyperthyroidism and ophthalmopathy. Researchers took RNA transcripts and amplified the TCR beta CDR3 regions from them. HTBI primers were employed in a first-round RT-PCR of the TCR CDR3. MiXCR, run by TCRdb on the multiplex PCR reads, gives a single entry per CDR3 protein. The sample has around 690,000 distinct CDR3 sequences; 17% are singletons. Sequenced material: blood. The source of these receptors is a man aged 50 to 60 with Graves' hyperthyroidism.

This clonotype has at least ten counts. The chain joins TRBV19 to TRBJ2-5, with 11 nucleotides matching TRBD2. CDR1 is LNHDA, CDR2 SQIVND, per germline (reference sequence). V was pared by 0 bases and J by 2 bases, with 5 bases of the junction left unmatched. CDR3 length: 17 amino acids. CDR3 in amino acids: CASSIDASGRLQETQYF. In DNA form, the CDR3 reads TGTGCCAGTAGTATAGATGCTAGCGGGAGGTTACAAGAGACCCAGTACTTC.

The sample holds a few counts of this clonotype. This sequence joins TRBV20-1 and TRBJ2-3; D is possibly TRBD2 (5 bases). This CDR3 is 12 amino acids long. The germline CDR1 and CDR2 sequences are DFQATT and SNEGSKA (reference sequence). Trimming took off 6 bases at V and 0 bases at J, with 7 bases between the two ends. The CDR3 bases are TGCAGTGCATGGACTAGCACAGATACGCAGTATTTT. It translates to CSAWTSTDTQYF.

A few counts support this clonotype. The chain combines TRBV9 with TRBJ2-1; D not resolved. This CDR3 spans 18 amino acids. The V gene's germline CDR1 is SGDLS and CDR2 YYNGEE. Between the trimmed V and J ends, which lost 4 bases and 0 bases, there was a span of 20 bases. In DNA form, the CDR3 reads TGTGCCAGCAGCCCAGTAAGTCTGGTCGGAGTCTCCTACAATGAGCAGTTCTTC. Its translation is CASSPVSLVGVSYNEQFF.

CDR3: CASGEQGAGANVLTF. CDR3 nucleotides: TGCGCCAGCGGCGAACAGGGGGCTGGGGCCAACGTCCTGACTTTC. The chain has TRBV5-1 and TRBJ2-6, with TRBD1 matching 8 bases. The germline V gene has CDR1 SGHRS and CDR2 YFSETQ. V trimming: 7 bases; J trimming: 2 bases; junction bases outside the gene matches: 5. There are 15 residues in the CDR3.

This clonotype was seen at least ten times. The chain is built from TRBV7-2 and TRBJ2-1, with 15 nucleotides matching TRBD2. CDR1 and CDR2 (germline): SGHTA, FQGNSA. The V and J ends lost 5 bases and 1 base, in that order; junction bases with no gene match: 6. The CDR3 loop spans 18 amino acids. CDR3 DNA: TGTGCCAGCAGCGATCGGACTAGCGGGAGGGTATCCTACAATGAGCAGTTCTTC. Its protein product is CASSDRTSGRVSYNEQFF.

This clonotype has at least ten counts. The chain carries TRBV2 and TRBJ2-6, with 8 bases aligning to TRBD1. The germline gives CDR1 SNHLY, CDR2 FYNNEI. J lost 2 bases, V lost 5 bases, and 5 bases had no gene match. This CDR3 spans 16 amino acids. The CDR3 nucleotides are TGTGCCAGCAGTTATTTGACAGGGGCTGGGGCCAACGTCCTGACTTTC. It is translated as CASSYLTGAGANVLTF. The entire variable domain, with the rest obtained from reference TRBV2 and TRBJ2-6, is as follows: EPEVTQTPSHQVTQMGQEVILRCVPISNHLYFYWYRQILGQKVEFLVSFYNNEISEKSEIFDDQFSVERPDGSNFTLKIRSTKLEDSAMYFCASSYLTGAGANVLTFGAGSRLTVL.

This clonotype was counted many times. The rearrangement joins TRBV6-5 to TRBJ1-1; maybe TRBD1 (5 bases). Germline CDR1 is MNHEY and CDR2 is SVGAGI. The CDR3 length is 13 residues. The V end lost 0 bases, the J end lost 5 bases, and 7 bases lay between the germline ends. Here the CDR3 DNA reads TGTGCCAGCAGTTACTCGACAGTTACTGAAGCTTTCTTT. Translation gives CASSYSTVTEAFF.

This clonotype turned up a few times. The rearrangement uses TRBV5-1 and TRBJ2-3; 8 bases agree with TRBD2. Germline trimming cut 0 bases from V and 3 bases from J; bases unmatched to any gene: 15. Germline CDR1 reads SGHRS; CDR2 reads YFSETQ. The CDR3 covers 19 residues. CDR3 DNA: TGCGCCAGCAGCTTGGACCCCCCTCGAGAAGCGGGAGAAACAGATACGCAGTATTTT. Its translation is CASSLDPPREAGETDTQYF.

The sample holds a few counts of this clonotype. The chain is built from TRBV20-1 and TRBJ1-5; the D gene is possibly TRBD1 (5 bases). V lost 0 bases to trimming and J lost 6 bases, with 12 bases between them. CDR1 DFQATT and CDR2 SNEGSKA come from the germline V gene (reference sequence). The CDR3 has 14 amino acids. As DNA, the CDR3 is TGCAGTGCTAGAGACCGACGGGGGAGTCAGCCCCAGCATTTT. This gives the protein CSARDRRGSQPQHF.

This chain links TRBV5-1 with TRBJ2-1; 7 positions match TRBD1. This CDR3 has 15 residues. The V and J ends lost 0 bases and 5 bases, in that order; junction bases with no gene match: 5. CDR1 is SGHRS, CDR2 YFSETQ, per germline. CDR3 DNA sequence: TGCGCCAGCAGCTTGGGGGGACAGAAGAACAATGAGCAGTTCTTC. This translates into CASSLGGQKNNEQFF.

Ten or more counts support this clonotype. V gene TRBV2 combines with J gene TRBJ1-1, with D uncertain. V dropped 4 bases and J dropped 2 bases, with 11 bases sitting between them. Germline V CDR1 and CDR2: SNHLY, FYNNEI. This CDR3 is built from 14 residues. Here the CDR3 DNA reads TGTGCCAGCAGTGGTATGGGGATAAACACTGAAGCTTTCTTT. Translating it yields CASSGMGINTEAFF.

This clonotype has a handful of counts. The chain employs TRBV28 and TRBJ2-1, with TRBD1 matching over 8 bases. The CDR3 extends over 16 amino acids. V was pared by 6 bases and J by 7 bases, with 14 bases of the junction left unmatched. The germline CDR1 and CDR2 sequences are MDHEN and SYDVKM. The CDR3 DNA is TGTGCCAGCAGATTCCTAATTGACAGGGGTCAGAATGAGCAGTTCTTC. It yields the protein CASRFLIDRGQNEQFF. The full variable domain, with the rest looked up from reference TRBV28 and TRBJ2-1, is DVKVTQSSRYLVKRTGEKVFLECVQDMDHENMFWYRQDPGLGLRLIYFSYDVKMKEKGDIPEGYSVSREKKERFSLILESASTNQTSMYLCASRFLIDRGQNEQFFGPGTRLTVL.

CDR3 in DNA: TGTGCCAGCAGTTTAAATACGTGGGCCCAGCATTTT. Translation: CASSLNTWAQHF. The chain employs TRBV28 and TRBJ1-5; D remains ambiguous. The CDR3 has 12 amino acids. The V end was cut by 2 bases, the J end by 11 bases, with 10 bases between. CDR1 is MDHEN, CDR2 SYDVKM, per germline.

This chain uses TRBV19 with TRBJ1-1; D gene uncertain. V was trimmed by 3 bases and J by 3 bases, leaving 8 bases between them. The germline V gene has CDR1 LNHDA and CDR2 SQIVND (reference sequence). CDR3 length: 13 residues. CDR3 DNA sequence: TGTGCCAGTAGTATCTACGAGGACACTGAAGCTTTCTTT. It is translated as CASSIYEDTEAFF.

This clonotype was counted between two and nine times. V and J are TRBV20-1 and TRBJ2-3; D unresolved. The germline V gene has CDR1 DFQATT and CDR2 SNEGSKA (reference sequence). The CDR3 extends over 14 amino acids. The germline V and J ends were trimmed by 0 bases and 4 bases, with 11 bases remaining between them. The CDR3 nucleotides read TGCAGTGCTAGAGATTGGGCCTCGGCAGATACGCAGTATTTT. It codes for CSARDWASADTQYF.

DNA for the CDR3: TGTGCCAGTACCCCGGACAGGAGCTCCTACAATGAGCAGTTCTTC. Amino acids: CASTPDRSSYNEQFF. J is TRBJ2-1 and V is TRBV19; 7 bases match TRBD1. CDR1 is LNHDA, CDR2 SQIVND, per germline (reference sequence). With V trimmed by 7 bases and J by 0 bases, 6 bases remained unmatched. The CDR3 is 15 amino acids.

This clonotype came up many times. J is TRBJ2-7 and V is TRBV2; tentatively, D is TRBD1 (5 bases). CDR1 is SNHLY, CDR2 FYNNEI, per germline. The CDR3 length is 15 residues. With 1 base removed from V and 3 bases from J, the gap between germline ends came to 13 bases. The CDR3 DNA follows: TGTGCCAGCAGTGAAGAGGGGTCTGTACGCTACGAGCAGTACTTC. Protein: CASSEEGSVRYEQYF.

This clonotype was seen ten or more times. The chain employs TRBV12-3 or TRBV12-4 and TRBJ1-5; tentative D call: TRBD1 (5 bases). CDR3 length: 15 amino acids. The ends were cut back, 7 bases at V and 1 base at J, with 14 bases in the middle. The CDR3 spells CASIGDLGSNQPQHF. The DNA for the CDR3 is TGTGCCAGCATAGGGGACCTTGGGAGCAATCAGCCCCAGCATTTT.

This clonotype was recorded many times. This sequence joins TRBV11-2 and TRBJ2-7; D is unresolved. Deletions cut 1 base from V and 0 bases from J, with 10 bases between. The germline gives CDR1 SGHAT, CDR2 FQNNGV. The CDR3 has 15 amino acids. As DNA, the CDR3 is TGTGCCAGCAGCTTAGTCGCCAGGAGCTCCTACGAGCAGTACTTC. Residues: CASSLVARSSYEQYF.

This clonotype was found many times. The chain employs TRBV28 and TRBJ2-5; either TRBD1 or TRBD2 may fit D (5 bases each). Germline CDR1 and CDR2: MDHEN and SYDVKM. The length of the CDR3 is 15 residues. The ends were cut back, 6 bases at V and 1 base at J, with 15 bases in the middle. The CDR3 nucleotides read TGTGCCAGCAGCCTCCCACAGAGGGGCCAAGAGACCCAGTACTTC. Amino acids: CASSLPQRGQETQYF.

This clonotype was detected once. The chain links TRBV12-3 or TRBV12-4 to TRBJ2-5; no firm D call. Trimming shortened V by 7 bases and J by 0 bases, and 15 bases separated the two germline ends. The length of the CDR3 is 15 residues. CDR3 sequence: CASTHWTAHQETQYF. CDR3 coding DNA: TGTGCCAGCACCCATTGGACCGCTCACCAAGAGACCCAGTACTTC.

Ten or more counts support this clonotype. The chain has TRBV20-1 and TRBJ2-5; the match to TRBD1 covers 9 bases. Germline CDR1 and CDR2: DFQATT and SNEGSKA (reference sequence). The CDR3 consists of 12 residues. V gave up 6 bases and J gave up 4 bases; unmatched junction bases: 3. This chain's CDR3 is CSARGQGETQYF. The DNA of the CDR3 is TGCAGTGCCCGGGGACAGGGAGAGACCCAGTACTTC.